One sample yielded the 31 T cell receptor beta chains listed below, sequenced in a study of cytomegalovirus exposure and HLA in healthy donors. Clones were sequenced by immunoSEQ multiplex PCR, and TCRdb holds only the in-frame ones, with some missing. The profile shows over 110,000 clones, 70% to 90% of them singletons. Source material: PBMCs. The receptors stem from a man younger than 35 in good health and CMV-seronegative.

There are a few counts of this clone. The CDR3 DNA follows: TGCAGCGTTGAACGTCAGGGGTGGGATGAGCAGTTCTTC. Protein: CSVERQGWDEQFF. The chain is built from TRBV29-1 and TRBJ2-1; D perhaps matches TRBD1 (6 bases). In germline, CDR1 is SQVTM, CDR2 ANQGSEA. The CDR3 contains 13 residues. The V and J ends lost 2 bases and 8 bases respectively, with 13 bases between them.

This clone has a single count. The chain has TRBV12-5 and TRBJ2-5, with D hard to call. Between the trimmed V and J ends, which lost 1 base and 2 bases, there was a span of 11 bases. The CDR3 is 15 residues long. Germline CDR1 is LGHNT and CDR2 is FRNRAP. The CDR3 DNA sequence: TGTGCTAGTGGTTTGGGGGCCACCGGACAAGAGACCCAGTACTTC. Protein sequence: CASGLGATGQETQYF.

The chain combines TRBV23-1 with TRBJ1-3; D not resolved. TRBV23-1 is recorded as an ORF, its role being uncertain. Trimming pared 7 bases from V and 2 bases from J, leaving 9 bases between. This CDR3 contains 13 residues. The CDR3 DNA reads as TGCGCCAGCAATCCGGGGACTGGAAACACCATATATTTT. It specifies CASNPGTGNTIYF.

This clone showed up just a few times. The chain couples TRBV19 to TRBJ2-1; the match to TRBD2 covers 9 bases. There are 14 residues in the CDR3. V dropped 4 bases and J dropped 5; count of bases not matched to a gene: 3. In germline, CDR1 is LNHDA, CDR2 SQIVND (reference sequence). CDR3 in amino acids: CASSSGREHNEQFF. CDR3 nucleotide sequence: TGTGCCAGTAGTAGCGGGAGGGAACACAATGAGCAGTTCTTC. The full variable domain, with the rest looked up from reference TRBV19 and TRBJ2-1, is DGGITQSPKYLFRKEGQNVTLSCEQNLNHDAMYWYRQDPGQGLRLIYYSQIVNDFQKGDIAEGYSVSREKKESFPLTVTSAQKNPTAFYLCASSSGREHNEQFFGPGTRLTVL.

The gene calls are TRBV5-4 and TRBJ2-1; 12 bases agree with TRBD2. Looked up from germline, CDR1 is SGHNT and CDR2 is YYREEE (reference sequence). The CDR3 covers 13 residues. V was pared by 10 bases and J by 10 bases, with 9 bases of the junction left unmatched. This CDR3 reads CALRLAGGKEQFF. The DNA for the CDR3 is TGTGCCTTACGGCTAGCGGGAGGGAAGGAGCAGTTCTTC. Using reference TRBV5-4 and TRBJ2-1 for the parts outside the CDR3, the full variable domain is ETGVTQSPTHLIKTRGQQVTLRCSSQSGHNTVSWYQQALGQGPQFIFQYYREEENGRGNFPPRFSGLQFPNYSSELNVNALELDDSALYLCALRLAGGKEQFFGPGTRLTVL.

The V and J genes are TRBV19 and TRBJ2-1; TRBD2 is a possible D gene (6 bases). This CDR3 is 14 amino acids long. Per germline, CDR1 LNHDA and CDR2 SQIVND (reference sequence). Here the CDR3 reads CATRETFSYNEQFF. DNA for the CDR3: TGTGCAACTCGGGAGACCTTCTCCTACAATGAGCAGTTCTTC.

The CDR3 sequence: CASSLPLGDYTSYNEQFF. CDR3 DNA sequence: TGTGCCAGCAGCTTACCGCTAGGGGACTATACCTCCTACAATGAGCAGTTCTTC. The chain recombines TRBV7-8 with TRBJ2-1, with TRBD2 identical over 7 bases. This CDR3 is 18 amino acids long. In germline, CDR1 is SGHVS, CDR2 FQNEAQ. Germline trimming cut 2 bases from V and 0 bases from J; bases unmatched to any gene: 10.

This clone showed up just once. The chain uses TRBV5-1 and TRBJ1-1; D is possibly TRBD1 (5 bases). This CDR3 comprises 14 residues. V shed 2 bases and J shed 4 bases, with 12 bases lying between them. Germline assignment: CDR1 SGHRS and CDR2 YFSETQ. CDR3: CASSFDLGGTEAFF. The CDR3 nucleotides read TGCGCCAGCAGCTTTGACCTGGGGGGCACTGAAGCTTTCTTT. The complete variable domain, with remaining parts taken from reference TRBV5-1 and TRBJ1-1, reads KAGVTQTPRYLIKTRGQQVTLSCSPISGHRSVSWYQQTPGQGLQFLFEYFSETQRNKGNFPGRFSGRQFSNSRSEMNVSTLELGDSALYLCASSFDLGGTEAFFGQGTRLTVV.

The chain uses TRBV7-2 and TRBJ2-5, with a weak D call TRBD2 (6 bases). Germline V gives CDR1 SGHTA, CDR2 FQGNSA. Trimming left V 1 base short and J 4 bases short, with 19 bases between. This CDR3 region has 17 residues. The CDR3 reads CASSLEDRLVQGETQYF. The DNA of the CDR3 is TGTGCCAGCAGCTTAGAGGATAGACTAGTGCAGGGAGAGACCCAGTACTTC.

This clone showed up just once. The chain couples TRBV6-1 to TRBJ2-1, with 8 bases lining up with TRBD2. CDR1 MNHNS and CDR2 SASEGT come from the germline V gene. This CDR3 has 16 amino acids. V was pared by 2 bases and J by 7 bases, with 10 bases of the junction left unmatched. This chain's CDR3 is CASSEMVGRATNEQFF. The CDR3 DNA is TGTGCCAGCAGTGAAATGGTCGGGAGGGCCACTAATGAGCAGTTCTTC.

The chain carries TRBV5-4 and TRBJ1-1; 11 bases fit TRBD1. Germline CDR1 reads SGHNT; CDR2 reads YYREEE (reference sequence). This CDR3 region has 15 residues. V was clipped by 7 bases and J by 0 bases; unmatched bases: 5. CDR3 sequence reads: CASHGQGALNTEAFF. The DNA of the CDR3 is TGTGCCAGCCACGGACAGGGGGCCCTGAACACTGAAGCTTTCTTT.

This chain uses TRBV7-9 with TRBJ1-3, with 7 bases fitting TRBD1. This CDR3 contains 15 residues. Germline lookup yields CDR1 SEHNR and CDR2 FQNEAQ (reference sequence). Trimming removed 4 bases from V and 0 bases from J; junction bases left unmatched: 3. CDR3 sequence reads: CASSWGTASGNTIYF. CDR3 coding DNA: TGTGCCAGCAGCTGGGGGACAGCCTCTGGAAACACCATATATTTT.

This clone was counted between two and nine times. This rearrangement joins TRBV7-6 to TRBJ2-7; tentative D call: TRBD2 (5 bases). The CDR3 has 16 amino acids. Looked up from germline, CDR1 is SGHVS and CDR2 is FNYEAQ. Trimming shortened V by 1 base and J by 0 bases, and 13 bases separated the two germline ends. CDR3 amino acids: CASSLGPDLNSYEQYF. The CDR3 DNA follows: TGTGCCAGCAGCTTAGGGCCGGACTTGAACTCCTACGAGCAGTACTTC.

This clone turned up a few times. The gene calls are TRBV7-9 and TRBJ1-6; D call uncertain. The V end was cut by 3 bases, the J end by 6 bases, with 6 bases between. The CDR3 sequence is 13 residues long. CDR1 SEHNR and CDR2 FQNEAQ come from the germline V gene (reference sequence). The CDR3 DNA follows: TGTGCCAGCAGCTTTACCGGTAATTCACCCCTCCACTTT. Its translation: CASSFTGNSPLHF.

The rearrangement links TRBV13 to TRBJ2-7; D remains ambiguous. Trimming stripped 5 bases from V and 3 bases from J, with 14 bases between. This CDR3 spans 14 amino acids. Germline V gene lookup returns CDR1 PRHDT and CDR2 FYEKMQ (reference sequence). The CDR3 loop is CASSPRVHNYEQYF. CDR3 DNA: TGTGCCAGCAGCCCACGGGTCCATAACTACGAGCAGTACTTC. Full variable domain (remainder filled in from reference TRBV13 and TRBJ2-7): AAGVIQSPRHLIKEKRETATLKCYPIPRHDTVYWYQQGPGQDPQFLISFYEKMQSDKGSIPDRFSAQQFSDYHSELNMSSLELGDSALYFCASSPRVHNYEQYFGPGTRLTVT.

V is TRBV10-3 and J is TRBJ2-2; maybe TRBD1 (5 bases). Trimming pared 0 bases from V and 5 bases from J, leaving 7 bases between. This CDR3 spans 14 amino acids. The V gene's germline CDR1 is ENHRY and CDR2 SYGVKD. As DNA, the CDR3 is TGTGCCATCAGTGAGTCTTCAGGGACCGGGGAGCTGTTTTTT. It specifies CAISESSGTGELFF.

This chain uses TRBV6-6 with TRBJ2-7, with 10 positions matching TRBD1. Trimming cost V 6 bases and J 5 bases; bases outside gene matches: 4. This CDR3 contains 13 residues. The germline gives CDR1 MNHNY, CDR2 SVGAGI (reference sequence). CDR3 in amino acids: CASRDRGNDEQYF. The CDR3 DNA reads TGTGCCAGCAGGGACAGGGGGAACGACGAGCAGTACTTC.

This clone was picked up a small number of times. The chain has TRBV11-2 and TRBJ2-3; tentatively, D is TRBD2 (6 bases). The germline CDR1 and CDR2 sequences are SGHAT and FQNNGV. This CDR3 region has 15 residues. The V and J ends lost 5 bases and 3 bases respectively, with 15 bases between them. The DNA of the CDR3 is TGTGCCAGCAGCCAGGCGGGACCCCTTACAGATACGCAGTATTTT. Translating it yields CASSQAGPLTDTQYF.

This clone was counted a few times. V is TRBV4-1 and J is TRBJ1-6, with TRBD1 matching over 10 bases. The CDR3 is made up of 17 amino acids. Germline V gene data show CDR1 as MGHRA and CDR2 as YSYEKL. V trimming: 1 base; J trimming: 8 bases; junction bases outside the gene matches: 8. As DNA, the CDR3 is TGCGCCAGCAGCCAAGCCCCGGAGGGACAGGGGTATTCACCCCTCCACTTT. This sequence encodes CASSQAPEGQGYSPLHF.

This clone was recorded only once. CDR3 sequence (DNA): TGTGCCAGCAGCCAAGATTATAGCAATCAGCCCCAGCATTTT. It codes for CASSQDYSNQPQHF. This chain links TRBV4-2 with TRBJ1-5; D not resolved. Germline CDR1 and CDR2: LGHNA and YNFKEQ. This CDR3 region has 14 residues. Trimming pared 0 bases from V and 0 bases from J, leaving 3 bases between.

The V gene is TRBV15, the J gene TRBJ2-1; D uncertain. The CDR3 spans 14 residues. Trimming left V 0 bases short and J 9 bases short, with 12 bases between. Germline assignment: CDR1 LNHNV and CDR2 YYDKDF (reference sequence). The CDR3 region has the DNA TGTGCCACCAGCAGAGATTCCTATTCCGGTGAGCAGTTCTTC. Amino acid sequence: CATSRDSYSGEQFF.

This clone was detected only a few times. CDR3 in DNA: TGTGCCAGCAGTTACAGGGGTACAGGAGAGACCCAGTACTTC. Translating it yields CASSYRGTGETQYF. V gene TRBV5-6 combines with J gene TRBJ2-5; 7 positions match TRBD1. The ends lost 5 bases at V and 4 bases at J; junction bases unmatched: 8. Germline loops: CDR1 SGHDT, CDR2 YYEEEE. This CDR3 comprises 14 residues.

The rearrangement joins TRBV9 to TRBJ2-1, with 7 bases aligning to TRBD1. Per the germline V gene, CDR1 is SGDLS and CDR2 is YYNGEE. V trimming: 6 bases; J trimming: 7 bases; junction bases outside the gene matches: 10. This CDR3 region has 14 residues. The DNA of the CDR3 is TGTGCCAGCAACCCGAGGTCGGGACAGAATGAGCAGTTCTTC. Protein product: CASNPRSGQNEQFF.

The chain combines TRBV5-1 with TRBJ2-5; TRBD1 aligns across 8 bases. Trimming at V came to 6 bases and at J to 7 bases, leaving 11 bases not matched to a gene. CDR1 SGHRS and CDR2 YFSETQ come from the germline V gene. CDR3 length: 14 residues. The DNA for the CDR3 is TGCGCCAGCAATCAGGGACAGGTAGAGGGGACCCAGTACTTC. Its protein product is CASNQGQVEGTQYF.

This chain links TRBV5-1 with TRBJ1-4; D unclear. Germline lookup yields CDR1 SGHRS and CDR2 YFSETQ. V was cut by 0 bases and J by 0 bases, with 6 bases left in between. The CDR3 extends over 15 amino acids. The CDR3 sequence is CASSLGRATNEKLFF. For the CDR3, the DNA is TGCGCCAGCAGCTTGGGAAGAGCAACTAATGAAAAACTGTTTTTT.

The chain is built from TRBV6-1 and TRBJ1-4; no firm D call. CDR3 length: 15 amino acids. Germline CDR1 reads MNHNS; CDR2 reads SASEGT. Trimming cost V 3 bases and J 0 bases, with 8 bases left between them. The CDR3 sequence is CASSEFSSTNEKLFF. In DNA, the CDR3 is TGTGCCAGCAGTGAGTTTAGTTCAACTAATGAAAAACTGTTTTTT.

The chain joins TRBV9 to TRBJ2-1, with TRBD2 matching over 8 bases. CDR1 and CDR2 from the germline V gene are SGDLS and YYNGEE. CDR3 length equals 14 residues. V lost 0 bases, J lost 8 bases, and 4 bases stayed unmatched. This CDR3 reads CASSVAGGPYEQFF. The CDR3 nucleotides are TGTGCCAGCAGCGTAGCGGGAGGGCCCTATGAGCAGTTCTTC. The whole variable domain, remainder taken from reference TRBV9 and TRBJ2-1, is DSGVTQTPKHLITATGQRVTLRCSPRSGDLSVYWYQQSLDQGLQFLIQYYNGEERAKGNILERFSAQQFPDLHSELNLSSLELGDSALYFCASSVAGGPYEQFFGPGTRLTVL.

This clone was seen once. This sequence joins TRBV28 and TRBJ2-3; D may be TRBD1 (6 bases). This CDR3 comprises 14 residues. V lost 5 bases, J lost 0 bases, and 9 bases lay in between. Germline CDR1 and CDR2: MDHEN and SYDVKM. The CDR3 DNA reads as TGTGCCAGCAGTGGGACACCAAGCACAGATACGCAGTATTTT. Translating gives CASSGTPSTDTQYF.

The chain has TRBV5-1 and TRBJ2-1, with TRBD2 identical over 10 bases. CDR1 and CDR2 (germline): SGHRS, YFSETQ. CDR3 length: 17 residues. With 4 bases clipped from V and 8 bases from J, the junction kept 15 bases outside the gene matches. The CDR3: CASSVGLAFTPGDEQFF. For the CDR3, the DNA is TGCGCCAGCAGCGTGGGACTAGCGTTTACCCCCGGCGATGAGCAGTTCTTC.

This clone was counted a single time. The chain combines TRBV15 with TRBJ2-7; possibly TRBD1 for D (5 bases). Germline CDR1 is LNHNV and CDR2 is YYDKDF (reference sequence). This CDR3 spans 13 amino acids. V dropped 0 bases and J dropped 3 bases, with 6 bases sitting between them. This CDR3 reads CATSRDQGYEQYF. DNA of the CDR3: TGTGCCACCAGCAGAGATCAGGGCTACGAGCAGTACTTC.

CDR3 sequence: CASNGASGGLGTQYF. The CDR3, as DNA: TGTGCCAGCAACGGCGCTAGCGGCGGTTTAGGGACCCAGTACTTC. This chain uses TRBV9 with TRBJ2-5, with 7 bases matching TRBD2. The CDR3 sequence is 15 residues long. Germline V gene sequence: CDR1 SGDLS, CDR2 YYNGEE. V trimming: 6 bases; J trimming: 7 bases; junction bases outside the gene matches: 15.